The 2 T cell receptor beta chains below all came from one sample that was sequenced in a study of T cell responses to AZD1222 COVID-19 vaccine. The method was immunoSEQ multiplex PCR; TCRdb's version includes in-frame clones alone and lacks a portion of them. This table holds some 79,000 clones, 80% found once. This specimen consisted of peripheral blood, obtained 28 days after the second AZD1222 dose. The source of these receptors is an adult who received the AZD1222 COVID-19 vaccine.

This clone was recorded at least ten times. The rearrangement links TRBV5-6 to TRBJ2-1; maybe TRBD1 (6 bases). The germline V gene has CDR1 SGHDT and CDR2 YYEEEE. Trimming removed 2 bases at V and 8 bases at J, with 17 bases between. The CDR3 is 15 residues long. CDR3 bases: TGTGCCAGCAGCTTTGTGCGCAGGGGATCCGATGAGCAGTTCTTC. Protein: CASSFVRRGSDEQFF.

The chain couples TRBV7-3 to TRBJ2-3; 11 bases align to TRBD2. The CDR3 consists of 18 residues. J was trimmed by 0 bases and V by 2 bases; bases with no gene match: 7. Looked up from germline, CDR1 is SGHTA and CDR2 is FQGTGA. CDR3 sequence reads: CASSLRLAGGLSTDTQYF. The DNA of the CDR3 is TGTGCCAGCAGCTTACGGCTAGCGGGGGGCCTTAGCACAGATACGCAGTATTTT.